The 27 T cell receptor beta chains reported below all come from one sample, sequenced in a study of cytomegalovirus exposure and HLA in healthy donors. PCR was performed using 60 Vbeta and 13 Jbeta primers. Repertoires were generated with immunoSEQ multiplex PCR, while TCRdb's copy carries only in-frame clones and drops some. The sample yields about 92,000 clones, under 85% seen once. The material sequenced was PBMCs. These receptors were taken from a man aged 50 to 59 in good health and CMV-seropositive.

The V call is TRBV25-1, the J call TRBJ2-7; 7 bases match TRBD2. The length of the CDR3 is 13 residues. The germline gives CDR1 MGHDK, CDR2 SYGVNS. Trimming at V came to 5 bases and at J to 7 bases, leaving 8 bases not matched to a gene. CDR3 nucleotide sequence: TGTGCCAGCAGTTCTGTCGGGGGGAGGGAGCAGTACTTC. It yields the protein CASSSVGGREQYF.

The chain combines TRBV7-2 with TRBJ1-2; no clear D. There are 13 residues in the CDR3. V lost 4 bases and J 7 bases, leaving 13 bases between the germline ends. CDR1 and CDR2 from the germline V gene are SGHTA and FQGNSA. In DNA form, the CDR3 reads TGTGCCAGCAGCTGGGCGCAGGAGGGTGGCTACACCTTC. This sequence encodes CASSWAQEGGYTF.

The genes are TRBV7-9 and TRBJ2-5, with D possibly being TRBD1 (6 bases). Germline loops: CDR1 SEHNR, CDR2 FQNEAQ (reference sequence). With 5 bases removed from V and 4 bases from J, the gap between germline ends came to 14 bases. The CDR3 is made up of 14 amino acids. As DNA, the CDR3 is TGTGCCAGCAGCGATCAACAGGGCAGAGAGACCCAGTACTTC. This codes for CASSDQQGRETQYF.

V usage is TRBV25-1 and J usage is TRBJ1-6; the match to TRBD1 covers 8 bases. The ends lost 4 bases at V and 0 bases at J; junction bases unmatched: 2. This CDR3 is built from 16 residues. Germline V gives CDR1 MGHDK, CDR2 SYGVNS. CDR3 nucleotides: TGTGCCAGCAGTGGACAGGGGAGCTCCTATAATTCACCCCTCCACTTT. Translated: CASSGQGSSYNSPLHF.

This clone came up once. The chain combines TRBV19 with TRBJ1-5; TRBD1 matches 7 bases. Germline V gives CDR1 LNHDA, CDR2 SQIVND (reference sequence). The CDR3 spans 14 residues. Trimming at V came to 6 bases and at J to 0 bases, leaving 2 bases not matched to a gene. The CDR3, as DNA: TGTGCCAGTAGGGGGACAGCTAGCAATCAGCCCCAGCATTTT. Its protein product is CASRGTASNQPQHF. The whole variable domain, filled in from reference TRBV19 and TRBJ1-5, reads DGGITQSPKYLFRKEGQNVTLSCEQNLNHDAMYWYRQDPGQGLRLIYYSQIVNDFQKGDIAEGYSVSREKKESFPLTVTSAQKNPTAFYLCASRGTASNQPQHFGDGTRLSIL.

This clone showed up just a few times. This chain joins TRBV28 and TRBJ1-2; 9 nucleotides align to TRBD1. Trimming removed 6 bases from V and 5 bases from J; junction bases left unmatched: 16. The germline V gene encodes CDR1 MDHEN and CDR2 SYDVKM. The CDR3 extends over 17 amino acids. Here the CDR3 reads CASSPPPPGQGWYGYTF. The CDR3 coding sequence is TGTGCCAGCAGCCCCCCCCCACCGGGACAGGGTTGGTATGGCTACACCTTC.

This clone came up a few times. This chain connects TRBV4-2 to TRBJ2-5; the match to TRBD2 covers 12 bases. Trimming cost V 2 bases and J 5 bases; bases outside gene matches: 3. CDR3 size: 15 residues. Germline V gene sequence: CDR1 LGHNA, CDR2 YNFKEQ. CDR3 loop: CASSQLLAGGETQYF. DNA of the CDR3: TGTGCCAGCAGCCAACTACTAGCGGGGGGTGAGACCCAGTACTTC.

This clone was seen more than once but under ten times. The chain recombines TRBV9 with TRBJ1-1; possible D gene TRBD1, 5 bases. The CDR3 consists of 16 residues. Germline V lookup: CDR1 SGDLS, CDR2 YYNGEE. With 0 bases removed from V and 3 bases from J, the gap between germline ends came to 15 bases. The chain's CDR3 is CASSVAPGQGDTEAFF. The CDR3 DNA reads TGTGCCAGCAGCGTAGCTCCGGGCCAAGGGGACACTGAAGCTTTCTTT. The whole variable domain, filled in from reference TRBV9 and TRBJ1-1, reads DSGVTQTPKHLITATGQRVTLRCSPRSGDLSVYWYQQSLDQGLQFLIQYYNGEERAKGNILERFSAQQFPDLHSELNLSSLELGDSALYFCASSVAPGQGDTEAFFGQGTRLTVV.

The chain uses TRBV6-1 and TRBJ2-7, with TRBD1 matching 10 bases. The CDR3 runs to 18 residues. J gave up 4 bases and V 4 bases, and 16 bases lay outside the gene matches. CDR1 and CDR2 (germline): MNHNS, SASEGT. The CDR3 loop is CASSGRSPETGGAYEQYF. CDR3 nucleotides: TGTGCCAGCAGTGGGCGCAGCCCGGAGACAGGGGGCGCGTACGAGCAGTACTTC.

The chain couples TRBV7-2 to TRBJ1-2; tentatively, D is TRBD1 (6 bases). Germline values: CDR1 SGHTA, CDR2 FQGNSA. This CDR3 is 14 amino acids long. Trimming shortened V by 5 bases and J by 4 bases, and 14 bases separated the two germline ends. CDR3 bases: TGTGCCAGCAGCCCCAGGACAGAGTCCTATGGCTACACCTTC. Translated, it gives CASSPRTESYGYTF.

The rearrangement joins TRBV18 to TRBJ1-4; D perhaps matches TRBD1 (5 bases). The germline CDR1 and CDR2 sequences are KGHSH and LQKENI. V was trimmed by 6 bases and J by 5 bases, leaving 13 bases between them. The CDR3 contains 14 residues. This chain's CDR3 is CASSRDGGNEKLFF. The DNA of the CDR3 is TGTGCCAGCTCGAGGGACGGGGGAAATGAAAAACTGTTTTTT.

The V gene is TRBV30, the J gene TRBJ1-5; 11 bases fit TRBD1. The V gene end was trimmed by 2 bases and the J gene end by 2 bases; junction bases not matched to a gene: 8. Germline V gene lookup returns CDR1 GTSNPN and CDR2 SVGIG (reference sequence). The CDR3 totals 17 residues. The CDR3 sequence is CAWSPWTGGIGNQPQHF. In nucleotides, the CDR3 is TGTGCCTGGAGTCCATGGACAGGGGGCATAGGCAATCAGCCCCAGCATTTT.

The rearrangement uses TRBV7-3 and TRBJ1-6, with a tentative D call TRBD1 (6 bases). CDR3 size: 15 residues. CDR1 and CDR2 from the germline V gene are SGHTA and FQGTGA. V was clipped by 5 bases and J by 7 bases, with 15 bases between them. In DNA form, the CDR3 reads TGTGCCAGCAGCCGGGGGGCCCCCGGGAATTCACCCCTCCACTTT. Its protein product is CASSRGAPGNSPLHF.

The J gene is TRBJ2-2, the V gene TRBV9, with 7 bases aligning to TRBD1. The germline V gene encodes CDR1 SGDLS and CDR2 YYNGEE. Trimming removed 4 bases from V and 10 bases from J; junction bases left unmatched: 10. This CDR3 is built from 14 residues. The CDR3 protein is CASSLTTGVAELFF. CDR3 sequence (DNA): TGTGCCAGCAGCCTTACTACAGGGGTGGCGGAGCTGTTTTTT.

This chain uses TRBV7-7 with TRBJ2-5; 7 nucleotides agree with TRBD1. Unmatched junction bases numbered 8, after V lost 5 bases and J lost 5 bases. Per germline, CDR1 SSHAT and CDR2 FNYEAQ (reference sequence). The CDR3 is made up of 14 amino acids. Written as DNA, the CDR3 is TGTGCCAGCAGCCGAGACAGGGTAGGGGAGACCCAGTACTTC. The encoded protein is CASSRDRVGETQYF.

This chain joins TRBV6-4 and TRBJ2-3, with D possibly being TRBD1 (7 bases). Trimming cost V 3 bases and J 1 base, with 11 bases left between them. Germline V gives CDR1 MRHNA, CDR2 SNTAGT. The CDR3 has 15 residues. CDR3 sequence: CASSEGRGGTDTQYF. DNA for the CDR3: TGTGCCAGCAGTGAAGGCAGGGGGGGCACAGATACGCAGTATTTT.

This clone was found once. The J gene is TRBJ1-2, the V gene TRBV7-9; D gene uncertain. This CDR3 has 12 amino acids. V gave up 6 bases and J gave up 8 bases, with 13 bases separating them. Germline V gene sequence: CDR1 SEHNR, CDR2 FQNEAQ (reference sequence). CDR3 sequence (DNA): TGTGCCAGCAGTCGCGTATCGGGAGGCTACACCTTC. Translation gives CASSRVSGGYTF.

V gene TRBV23-1 combines with J gene TRBJ1-4; the D gene is possibly TRBD1 (5 bases). Being an ORF, TRBV23-1 has a function that is uncertain. Deletions cut 3 bases from V and 8 bases from J, with 22 bases between. CDR3 length: 17 residues. In nucleotides, the CDR3 is TGCGCCAGCAGTCAGCATGCGCGTGGGGGGGTAGGCGAAAAACTGTTTTTT. This encodes CASSQHARGGVGEKLFF.

Written as DNA, the CDR3 is TGTGCCAGCAGCTTAAGGGGCAGCGCAGCGAACACTGAAGCTTTCTTT. Residues: CASSLRGSAANTEAFF. This chain links TRBV7-3 with TRBJ1-1; possible D gene TRBD1, 5 bases. The CDR3 has 16 residues. V shed 1 base and J shed 1 base, with 13 bases lying between them. Germline V gene lookup returns CDR1 SGHTA and CDR2 FQGTGA.

The rearrangement uses TRBV5-1 and TRBJ1-4; D gene uncertain. Per germline, CDR1 SGHRS and CDR2 YFSETQ. CDR3 length: 15 residues. V lost 0 bases, J lost 8 bases, and 14 bases lay in between. The CDR3 here is CASSLEAGRKEKLFF. CDR3 nucleotides: TGCGCCAGCAGCTTGGAGGCAGGTCGGAAGGAAAAACTGTTTTTT.

V and J are TRBV30 and TRBJ1-1; tentatively, D is TRBD1 (6 bases). Germline V lookup: CDR1 GTSNPN, CDR2 SVGIG (reference sequence). The CDR3 is 18 residues long. Trimming took 4 bases from V and 0 from J, leaving 24 bases between them. The CDR3 here is CAWIRTRDRTYMNTEAFF. The CDR3, as DNA: TGTGCCTGGATTCGCACTAGAGACAGGACATACATGAACACTGAAGCTTTCTTT. The full variable domain, in which reference TRBV30 and TRBJ1-1 provide the parts outside the CDR3, is SQTIHQWPATLVQPVGSPLSLECTVEGTSNPNLYWYRQAAGRGLQLLFYSVGIGQISSEVPQNLSASRPQDRQFILSSKKLLLSDSGFYLCAWIRTRDRTYMNTEAFFGQGTRLTVV.

The J gene is TRBJ1-4, the V gene TRBV28; tentative D call: TRBD1 (5 bases). Germline V gene sequence: CDR1 MDHEN, CDR2 SYDVKM. V lost 7 bases and J 3 bases, leaving 12 bases between the germline ends. This CDR3 contains 14 residues. The CDR3 sequence is CASTPPGANEKLFF. The CDR3 nucleotides read TGTGCCAGCACACCCCCGGGGGCTAATGAAAAACTGTTTTTT.

The J gene is TRBJ1-4, the V gene TRBV30; D not certain. The CDR3 is 13 amino acids. V lost 3 bases and J 7 bases, leaving 12 bases between the germline ends. Germline V gene data show CDR1 as GTSNPN and CDR2 as SVGIG (reference sequence). The DNA for the CDR3 is TGTGCCTGGAGCGCCAACCGGAGTGAAAAACTGTTTTTT. As protein: CAWSANRSEKLFF.

About this clone: Other DNA sequences in the sample encode the same CDR3. The V call is TRBV4-2, the J call TRBJ1-2; no clear D gene. V lost 0 bases to trimming and J lost 4 bases, with 12 bases between them. CDR1 is LGHNA and CDR2 is YNFKEQ in the germline V gene. The CDR3 loop spans 15 amino acids. The CDR3 sequence is CASSQDLGVGYGYTF. The CDR3 DNA is TGTGCCAGCAGCCAAGATCTGGGAGTTGGCTATGGCTACACCTTC.

The genes are TRBV25-1 and TRBJ2-5; no clear D gene. Germline V gene lookup returns CDR1 MGHDK and CDR2 SYGVNS. This CDR3 is 14 amino acids long. V was pared by 2 bases and J by 7 bases, with 14 bases between. The DNA for the CDR3 is TGTGCCAGCAGTGAAGTCCCAGCGATGGGGACCCAGTACTTC. It specifies CASSEVPAMGTQYF.

Concerning this clone: At one end, the junction sequence differs from germline, possibly due to a read error. The chain uses TRBV18 and TRBJ1-2; 9 bases match TRBD1. The CDR3 extends over 16 amino acids. Germline V gene sequence: CDR1 KGHSH, CDR2 LQKENI. The CDR3 loop is CASSPGTGNFRNGYPF. In nucleotides, the CDR3 is TGTGCCAGCTCACCTGGGACAGGGAACTTTAGGAATGGCTACCCCTTC.

The V call is TRBV14, the J call TRBJ1-1, with D possibly TRBD1 on 6 matching bases. The CDR3 totals 16 residues. V lost 4 bases, J lost 0 bases, and 15 bases lay in between. Germline V gene sequence: CDR1 SGHDN, CDR2 FVKESK. In DNA, the CDR3 is TGTGCCAGCAGCCGACAGAGGGGGATCATGAACACTGAAGCTTTCTTT. Translation: CASSRQRGIMNTEAFF.